A selection of T cell receptor beta chains follows, all from one sample in a study of blood T cell repertoires in COVID-19. Method: immunoSEQ multiplex PCR; TCRdb's copy keeps in-frame clones and lacks some. Of 75,000 to 80,000 clones in the sample, under 95% were seen once. Sequencing input: peripheral blood. These receptors all come from a human donor in a cohort sampled during active COVID-19. Both conserved end residues are part of each CDR3. The order of the fields is D gene, V gene, J gene, clone size, CDR3 DNA, CDR3 protein. A D gene is named only where the DNA matches it firmly. Some rows mark clone size as missing; the rest say once, few, many or name a class of expanded clone.

>TRBD1|TRBV19|TRBJ1-6|NA
TGTGCCAGCAGGACAGGGAGCTCCTATAATTCACCCCTCCACTTT
CASRTGSSYNSPLHF
>NA|TRBV7-2|TRBJ2-7|NA
TGTGCCAGCAGCTTAGACACCCGGGTCTACTCCTACGAGCAGTACTTC
CASSLDTRVYSYEQYF
>TRBD1|TRBV12-3/TRBV12-4|TRBJ1-2|NA
TGTGCCAGCAGACCGGGACAGGGGTACGGCTACACCTTC
CASRPGQGYGYTF
>NA|TRBV6-6|TRBJ2-7|NA
TGTGCCAGCAGACGTTCAGTGGGCCTGGACGAGCAGTACTTC
CASRRSVGLDEQYF
>TRBD2|TRBV7-9|TRBJ2-3|NA
TGTGCCAGCAGCCCACCCACCGGGGGGTTCATGACAGATACGCAGTATTTT
CASSPPTGGFMTDTQYF
>TRBD1|TRBV10-1|TRBJ2-3|NA
TGCGCCAGCAGTCTGGGACAGGGGCCAGATACGCAGTATTTT
CASSLGQGPDTQYF
>NA|TRBV7-9|TRBJ1-6|NA
TGTGCCAGCAGCTTAGGGGGGGGTTCACCCCTCCACTTT
CASSLGGGSPLHF
>NA|TRBV7-2|TRBJ1-4|NA
TGTGCCAGCAGCTTAGGAGGGTATAATGAAAAACTGTTTTTT
CASSLGGYNEKLFF
>TRBD1|TRBV7-3|TRBJ1-4|NA
TGTGCCAGCAGCTTAAAAGATTGTGGGGCACAGGGGCGGAATGAAAAACTGTTTTTT
CASSLKDCGAQGRNEKLFF
>TRBD2|TRBV5-8|TRBJ2-3|NA
TGTGCCAGCAGCTTGGCCTGGGCTAGCGGGGGAGATACGCAGTATTTT
CASSLAWASGGDTQYF
>NA|TRBV4-3|TRBJ2-7|NA
TGCGCCAGCAGCCTAACACTTGGGGAGTCCTACGAGCAGTACTTC
CASSLTLGESYEQYF
>TRBD1|TRBV18|TRBJ2-7|NA
TGTGCCAGCTCGAGAGGGACAGGGGGCGACGAGCAGTACTTC
CASSRGTGGDEQYF
>NA|TRBV7-2|TRBJ2-7|NA
TGTGCCAGCAGCTCCTACTCCTACGAGCAGTACTTC
CASSSYSYEQYF
>NA|TRBV9|TRBJ1-2|NA
TGTGCCAGCAGCGGAGCAGGGAGCGGGAATGGCTACACCTTC
CASSGAGSGNGYTF
>TRBD2|TRBV7-3|TRBJ2-1|NA
TGTGCCAGCAGCCGAGGACTAGCTGTTAATGAGCAGTTCTTC
CASSRGLAVNEQFF
>NA|TRBV6-6|TRBJ1-2|NA
TGTGCCAGCAGTCATGGGAGGGGGGCTCAAGATGTTTCCTATGGCTACACCTTC
CASSHGRGAQDVSYGYTF
>NA|TRBV5-1|TRBJ2-2|NA
TGCGCCAGCATGGAGCTACACGATCTTGGGGGGGAGCTGTTTTTT
CASMELHDLGGELFF
>TRBD2|TRBV11-3|TRBJ2-1|NA
TGTGCCAGCAGCTCCGGACTAGCGGGGGCCAGCTCCTACAATGAGCAGTTCTTC
CASSSGLAGASSYNEQFF
>TRBD2|TRBV7-3|TRBJ2-1|NA
TGTGCCAGCAGCCCCTCGTCCGGAGGCGGGAGCTCCTACAATGAGCAGTTCTTC
CASSPSSGGGSSYNEQFF
>TRBD2|TRBV6-6|TRBJ2-2|once
TGTGCCAGCAGTTCAACGGGGGGGAACACCGGGGAGCTGTTTTTT
CASSSTGGNTGELFF
>NA|TRBV5-8|TRBJ1-1|NA
TGTGCCAGCAGCTCGCAGGCAGGCGCTGAAGCTTTCTTT
CASSSQAGAEAFF
>TRBD1|TRBV7-9|TRBJ1-2|NA
TGTGCCAGCAGCTTAGAACAGGGACAGTACTATGGCTACACCTTC
CASSLEQGQYYGYTF
>NA|TRBV29-1|TRBJ1-1|NA
TGCAGCGTTGATAACAATGCTGAAGCTTTCTTT
CSVDNNAEAFF
>TRBD1|TRBV19|TRBJ1-1|NA
TGTGCCAGTAGTATAGAGGACAGGGGGGGTGCTTTCTTT
CASSIEDRGGAFF
>NA|TRBV29-1|TRBJ2-7|NA
TGCAGCGTTGAAACACAGGACGTTAGCTCCGAGCAGTACTTC
CSVETQDVSSEQYF
>NA|TRBV19|TRBJ1-2|NA
TGTGCCAGTAGTATTTCAAGGTTCGGGGGGCGCGACTATGGCTACACCTTC
CASSISRFGGRDYGYTF
>TRBD1|TRBV3-1/TRBV3-2|TRBJ2-3|NA
TGTGCCAGCAGCCAGTGGACAGGGGGCACAGATACGCAGTATTTT
CASSQWTGGTDTQYF
>TRBD2|TRBV13|TRBJ2-2|once
TGTGCCAGCAACCGCGGGGGGGCCACCGGGGAGCTGTTTTTT
CASNRGGATGELFF
>TRBD1|TRBV11-2|TRBJ1-6|NA
TGTGCCAGCAGCTTCGGGACAGGGCTCGATTCACCCCTCCACTTT
CASSFGTGLDSPLHF
>NA|TRBV7-9|TRBJ1-2|NA
TGTGCCAGCAGCCCTACCGGCACGGGGGGAGGCTACACCTTC
CASSPTGTGGGYTF
>NA|TRBV7-2|TRBJ1-6|NA
TGTGCCAGCAGCTTAGACCAATTGGGGGCGTTTGGTTCACCCCTCCACTTT
CASSLDQLGAFGSPLHF
>TRBD1|TRBV6-2/TRBV6-3|TRBJ1-5|once
TGTGCCAGCAGTAACAGGGGGCTTCCTGATCAGCCCCAGCATTTT
CASSNRGLPDQPQHF
>TRBD1|TRBV7-3|TRBJ1-1|NA
TGTGCCAGCAGCTTAAAAGTGAGGGACAGTGAAGCTTTCTTT
CASSLKVRDSEAFF
>NA|TRBV5-5|TRBJ1-6|NA
TGTGCCAGCAGCCTAACGACCACAGAGGCGGGATCACCCCTCCACTTT
CASSLTTTEAGSPLHF
>NA|TRBV7-9|TRBJ1-2|once
TGTGCCACCAAGGACACCCCCTCCCCATCCCATGGCTACACCTTC
CATKDTPSPSHGYTF
>TRBD1|TRBV2|TRBJ1-2|NA
TGTGCCAGCAGTTATACAGGGGACTATGGCTACACCTTC
CASSYTGDYGYTF
>TRBD1|TRBV7-8|TRBJ2-1|NA
TGTGCCAGCAGCTTAAATCAGGGGGCTGAGCAGTTCTTC
CASSLNQGAEQFF